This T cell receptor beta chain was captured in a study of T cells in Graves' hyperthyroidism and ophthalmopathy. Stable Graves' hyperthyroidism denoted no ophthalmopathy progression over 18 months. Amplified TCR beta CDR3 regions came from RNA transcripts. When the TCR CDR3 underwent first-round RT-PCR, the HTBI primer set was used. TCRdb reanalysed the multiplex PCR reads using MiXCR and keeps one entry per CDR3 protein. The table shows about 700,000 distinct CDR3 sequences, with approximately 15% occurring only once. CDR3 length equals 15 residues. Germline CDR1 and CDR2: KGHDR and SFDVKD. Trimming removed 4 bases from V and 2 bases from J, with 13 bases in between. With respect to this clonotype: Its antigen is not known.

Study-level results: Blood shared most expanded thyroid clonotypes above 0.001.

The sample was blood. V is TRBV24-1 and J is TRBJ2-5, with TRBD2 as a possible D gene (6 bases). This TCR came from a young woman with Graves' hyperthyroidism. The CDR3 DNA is TGTGCCACCAGTGACTCCCTGGGACTTCAAGAGACCCAGTACTTC. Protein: CATSDSLGLQETQYF.